This record concerns one TCR beta chain sequence. The data derive from a study of control samples from healthy donors and cancer patients. The protocol was immunoSEQ multiplex PCR, while the TCRdb copy is restricted to in-frame clones and leaves out a portion. The table lists approximately 53,000 clones, around 93% of them singletons. The CDR3 extends over 15 amino acids. V shed 7 bases and J shed 0 bases, with 15 bases lying between them. Germline values: CDR1 MNHEY, CDR2 SVGAGI. The material sequenced was PBMCs. The TCR sequence derives from a man aged 30-40 years with colorectal cancer. The genes are TRBV6-5 and TRBJ1-1; no firm D call. The CDR3 protein is CASKVDVFMNTEAFF. CDR3 coding DNA: TGTGCCAGCAAAGTTGACGTATTCATGAACACTGAAGCTTTCTTT.